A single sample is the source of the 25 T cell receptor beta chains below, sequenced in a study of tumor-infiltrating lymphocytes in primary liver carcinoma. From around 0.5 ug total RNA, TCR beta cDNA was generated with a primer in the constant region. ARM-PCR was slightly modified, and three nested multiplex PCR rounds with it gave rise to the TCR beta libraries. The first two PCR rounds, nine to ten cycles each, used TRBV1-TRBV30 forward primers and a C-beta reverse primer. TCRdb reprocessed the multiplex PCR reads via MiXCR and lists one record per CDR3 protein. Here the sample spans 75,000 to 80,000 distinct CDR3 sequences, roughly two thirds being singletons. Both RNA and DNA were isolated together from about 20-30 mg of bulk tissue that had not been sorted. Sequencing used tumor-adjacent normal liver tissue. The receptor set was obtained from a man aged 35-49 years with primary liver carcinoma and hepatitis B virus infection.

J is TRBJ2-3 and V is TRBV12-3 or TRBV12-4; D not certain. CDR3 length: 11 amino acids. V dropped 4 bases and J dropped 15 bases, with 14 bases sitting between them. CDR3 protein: CASSSLAGHYF. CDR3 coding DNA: TGTGCCAGCAGTTCCCTGGCTGGGCACTATTTT.

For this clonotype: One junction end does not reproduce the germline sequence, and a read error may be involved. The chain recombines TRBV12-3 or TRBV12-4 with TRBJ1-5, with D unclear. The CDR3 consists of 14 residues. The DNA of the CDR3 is TGTGCCAGTAGTTTAGATGAGGGCGATCAGCCCCAGCATTTT. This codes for CASSLDEGDQPQHF.

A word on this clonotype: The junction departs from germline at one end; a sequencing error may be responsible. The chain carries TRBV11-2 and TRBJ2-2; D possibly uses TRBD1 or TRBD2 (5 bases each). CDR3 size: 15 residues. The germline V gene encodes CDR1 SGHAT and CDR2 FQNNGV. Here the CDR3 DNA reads TGTGCCAGCAGCTTACTTGGAGTGAACACCAGGGAGCTGTCTTTT. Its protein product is CASSLLGVNTRELSF.

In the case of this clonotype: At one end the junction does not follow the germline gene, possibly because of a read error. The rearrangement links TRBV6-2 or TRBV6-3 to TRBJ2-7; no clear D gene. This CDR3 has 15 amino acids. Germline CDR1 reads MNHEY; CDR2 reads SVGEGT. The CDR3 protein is CAGSFLTRATDEQYF. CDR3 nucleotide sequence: TGTGCCGGCAGTTTTCTGACAAGGGCCACGGACGAGCAGTACTTC.

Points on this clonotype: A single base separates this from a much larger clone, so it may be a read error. CDR3 sequence (DNA): TGTGCCAGCAGTTTTTCGGACAAAAATTCACCCCTCCACTTT. Translated: CASSFSDKNSPLHF. This chain joins TRBV28 and TRBJ1-6; TRBD1 is a possible D gene (5 bases). The length of the CDR3 is 14 residues. CDR1 is MDHEN and CDR2 is SYDVKM in the germline V gene. The ends were cut back, 3 bases at V and 7 bases at J, with 10 bases in the middle.

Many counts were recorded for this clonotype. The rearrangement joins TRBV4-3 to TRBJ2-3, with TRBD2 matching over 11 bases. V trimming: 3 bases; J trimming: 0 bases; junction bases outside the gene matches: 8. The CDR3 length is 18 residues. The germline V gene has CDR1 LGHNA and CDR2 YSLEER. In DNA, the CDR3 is TGCGCCAGCAGCCACCATCCCGGGACTAGCGGTAGCACAGATACGCAGTATTTT. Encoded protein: CASSHHPGTSGSTDTQYF.

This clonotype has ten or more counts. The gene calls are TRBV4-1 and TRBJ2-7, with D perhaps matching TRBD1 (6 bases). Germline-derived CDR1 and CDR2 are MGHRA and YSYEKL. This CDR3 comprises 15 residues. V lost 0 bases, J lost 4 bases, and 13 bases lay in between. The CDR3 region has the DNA TGCGCCAGCAGCCAAGATCACGGACAGTTTTACGAGCAGTACTTC. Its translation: CASSQDHGQFYEQYF.

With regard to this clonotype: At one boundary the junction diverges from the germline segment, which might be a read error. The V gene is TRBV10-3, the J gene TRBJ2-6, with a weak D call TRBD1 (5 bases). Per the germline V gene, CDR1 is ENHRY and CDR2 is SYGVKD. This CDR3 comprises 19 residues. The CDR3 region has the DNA TGTGCCATCAATGAGACCTACCGACAGACCCTCTCTGGGGCCAACGTCCTGACTTTC. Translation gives CAINETYRQTLSGANVLTF.

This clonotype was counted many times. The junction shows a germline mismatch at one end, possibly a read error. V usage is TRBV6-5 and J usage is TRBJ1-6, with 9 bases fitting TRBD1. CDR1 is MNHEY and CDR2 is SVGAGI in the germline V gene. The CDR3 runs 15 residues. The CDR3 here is CASSRQGGENSPLHF. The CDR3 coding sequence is TGTGCCAGCAGTCGACAGGGGGGGGAAAATTCACCCCTCCATTTT.

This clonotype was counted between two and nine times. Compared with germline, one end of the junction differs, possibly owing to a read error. CDR3 DNA: TGTGCTAGCAGTCAAGCTGCTAGCGGGGTTTCCTACGAGCGGTACTTC. Translating it yields CASSQAASGVSYERYF. This chain connects TRBV4-2 to TRBJ2-7, with 9 bases matching TRBD2. This CDR3 has 16 amino acids. Germline V lookup: CDR1 LGHNA, CDR2 YNFKEQ.

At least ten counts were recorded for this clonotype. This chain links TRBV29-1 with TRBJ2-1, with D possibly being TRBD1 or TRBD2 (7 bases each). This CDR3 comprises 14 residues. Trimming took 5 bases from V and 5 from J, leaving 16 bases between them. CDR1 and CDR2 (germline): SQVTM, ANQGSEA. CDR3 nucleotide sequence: TGCAGCGTTCAGGGGGGGAGTAACGACAATGAGCAGTTCTTC. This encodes CSVQGGSNDNEQFF.

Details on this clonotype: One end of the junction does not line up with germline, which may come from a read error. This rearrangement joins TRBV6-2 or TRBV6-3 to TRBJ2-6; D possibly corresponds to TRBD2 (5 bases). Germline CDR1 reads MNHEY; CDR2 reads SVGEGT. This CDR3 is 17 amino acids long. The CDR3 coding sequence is TGTGCAAGCAGTTACTTCGGCGGACTCGGCTGGGCCAACGTCCTGACTTTC. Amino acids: CASSYFGGLGWANVLTF.

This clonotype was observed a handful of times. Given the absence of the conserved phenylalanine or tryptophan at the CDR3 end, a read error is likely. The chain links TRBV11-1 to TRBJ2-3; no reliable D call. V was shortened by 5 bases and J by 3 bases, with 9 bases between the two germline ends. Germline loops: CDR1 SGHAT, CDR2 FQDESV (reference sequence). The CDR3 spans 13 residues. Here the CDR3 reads CASSLIGTDTQYL. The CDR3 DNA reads TGTGCCAGCAGCCTTATTGGTACAGATACGCAGTATCTT.

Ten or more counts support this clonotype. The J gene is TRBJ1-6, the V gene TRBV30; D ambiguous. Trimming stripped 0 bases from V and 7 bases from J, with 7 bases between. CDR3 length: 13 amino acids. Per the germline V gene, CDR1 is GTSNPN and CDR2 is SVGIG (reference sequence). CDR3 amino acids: CAWSVLPNSPLHF. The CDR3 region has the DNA TGTGCCTGGAGTGTACTTCCAAATTCACCCCTCCACTTT.

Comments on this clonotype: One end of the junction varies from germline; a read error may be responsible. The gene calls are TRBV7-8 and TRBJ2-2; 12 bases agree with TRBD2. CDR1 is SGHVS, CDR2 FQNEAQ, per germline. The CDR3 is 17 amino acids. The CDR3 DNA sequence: TGTACCAGCAGCTTCCGGACTAGCGGGGCGAACACCGTGGAGCTGTTTTTT. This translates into CTSSFRTSGANTVELFF.

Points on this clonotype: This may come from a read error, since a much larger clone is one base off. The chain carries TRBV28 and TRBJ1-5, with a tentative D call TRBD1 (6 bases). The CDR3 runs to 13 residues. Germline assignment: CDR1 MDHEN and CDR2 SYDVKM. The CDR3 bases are TGTGCCAGCAGTGGCGGGGGCAATCAGCTCCAGCATTTT. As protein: CASSGGGNQLQHF.

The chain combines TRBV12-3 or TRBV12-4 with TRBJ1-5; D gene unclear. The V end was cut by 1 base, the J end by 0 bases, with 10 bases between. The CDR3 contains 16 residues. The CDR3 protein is CASSLGCQYSNQPQHF. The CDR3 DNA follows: TGTGCCAGCAGTTTAGGGTGCCAGTATAGCAATCAGCCCCAGCATTTT.

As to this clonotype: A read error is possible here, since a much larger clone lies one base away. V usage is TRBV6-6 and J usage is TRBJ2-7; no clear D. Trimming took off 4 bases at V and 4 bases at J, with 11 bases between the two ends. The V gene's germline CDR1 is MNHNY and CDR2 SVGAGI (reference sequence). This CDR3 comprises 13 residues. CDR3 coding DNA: TGTGCCAGCAGTTGCGCGGTCTCTTACGAGCAGTACTTC. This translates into CASSCAVSYEQYF.

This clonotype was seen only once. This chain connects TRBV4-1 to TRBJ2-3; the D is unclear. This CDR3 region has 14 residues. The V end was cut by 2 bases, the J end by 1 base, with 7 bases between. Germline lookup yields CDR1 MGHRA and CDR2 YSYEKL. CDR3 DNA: TGCGCCAGCAGCCAAAAAGAAGGCACAGATACGCAGTATTTT. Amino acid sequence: CASSQKEGTDTQYF.

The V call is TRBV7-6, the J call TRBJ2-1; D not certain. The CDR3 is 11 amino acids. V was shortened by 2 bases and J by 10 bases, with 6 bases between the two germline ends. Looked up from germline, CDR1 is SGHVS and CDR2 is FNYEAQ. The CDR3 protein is CASSLQQEQFF. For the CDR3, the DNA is TGTGCCAGCAGCTTACAACAGGAGCAGTTCTTC.

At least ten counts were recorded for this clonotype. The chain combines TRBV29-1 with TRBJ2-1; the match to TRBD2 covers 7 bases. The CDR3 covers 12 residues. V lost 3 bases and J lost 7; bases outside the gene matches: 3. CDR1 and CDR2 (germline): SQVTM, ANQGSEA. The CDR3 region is CSVDNSGNEQFF. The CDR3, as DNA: TGCAGCGTTGACAATAGCGGGAATGAGCAGTTCTTC.

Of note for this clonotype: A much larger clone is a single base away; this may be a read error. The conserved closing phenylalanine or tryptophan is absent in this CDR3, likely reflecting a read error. CDR3 residues: CAGSLSYEQYY. The CDR3 DNA reads TGTGCCGGCAGCTTATCCTACGAGCAGTACTAC. The chain has TRBV7-8 and TRBJ2-7; D is unclear. Germline V gene data show CDR1 as SGHVS and CDR2 as FQNEAQ. The length of the CDR3 is 11 residues.

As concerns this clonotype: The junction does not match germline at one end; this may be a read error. The CDR3 nucleotides are TGTGCCAGCAGTTACTCAGGGGGACCGGGGCAGCCCCAGCTTTTT. Translated: CASSYSGGPGQPQLF. The chain uses TRBV6-6 and TRBJ1-5, with D possibly matching TRBD1 (6 bases). The CDR3 is 15 residues long. Germline lookup yields CDR1 MNHNY and CDR2 SVGAGI (reference sequence).

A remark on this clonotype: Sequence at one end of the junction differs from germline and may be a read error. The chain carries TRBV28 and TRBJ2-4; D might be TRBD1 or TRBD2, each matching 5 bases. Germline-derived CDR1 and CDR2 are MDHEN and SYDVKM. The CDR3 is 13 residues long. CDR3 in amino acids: CVSSWRGANIQYF. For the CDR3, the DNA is TGTGTCAGCAGTTGGAGAGGGGCGAACATTCAGTACTTC. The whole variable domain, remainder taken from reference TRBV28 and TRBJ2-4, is DVKVTQSSRYLVKRTGEKVFLECVQDMDHENMFWYRQDPGLGLRLIYFSYDVKMKEKGDIPEGYSVSREKKERFSLILESASTNQTSMYLCVSSWRGANIQYFGAGTRLSVL.

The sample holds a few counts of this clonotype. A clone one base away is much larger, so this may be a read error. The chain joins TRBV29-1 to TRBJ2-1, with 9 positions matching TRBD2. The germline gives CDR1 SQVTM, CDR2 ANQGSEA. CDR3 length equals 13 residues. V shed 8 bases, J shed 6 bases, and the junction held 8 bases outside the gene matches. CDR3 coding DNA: TGCAGCATGGCCGGGACTAGCCGCAATGAGCAGTTCTTC. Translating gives CSMAGTSRNEQFF.